This T cell receptor beta chain came from a study of blood T cell repertoires in COVID-19. Generated by immunoSEQ multiplex PCR, the TCRdb table keeps only in-frame clones and is missing some. The sample lists 110,000 to 150,000 clones, 86% seen once, with more than 3.5% in the top ten. Trimming cost V 0 bases and J 0 bases, with 9 bases left between them. The CDR3 runs to 15 residues. The V gene's germline CDR1 is LGHNA and CDR2 YSLEER. Sequenced: PBMCs or T cells enriched from blood (not recorded which). The chain links TRBV4-3 to TRBJ2-7, with D perhaps matching TRBD1 (6 bases). The TCR originated in a man over 45 who had recovered from COVID-19. The CDR3 DNA sequence: TGCGCCAGCAGCCAAGACCACAGGGTCTCCTACGAGCAGTACTTC. This translates into CASSQDHRVSYEQYF.